What follows are 6 T cell receptor beta chains derived from one specimen sequenced in a study of shared clonotypes between healthy human individuals. Naive CD8 cells were CD45RO-negative, positively selected for CCR7, excluding terminally differentiated effector memory CD45RA+ cells. Profiled with immunoSEQ multiplex PCR; TCRdb holds only in-frame clones, not every one. The sample shows about 2.2 million clones, roughly 91% of them seen only once. Specimen: naive CD8+ T cells from PBMCs. These receptors all come from a man between 18 and 35 years old in good health. Some clones in this sample may be carry-over from other donors' samples.

The chain couples TRBV10-3 to TRBJ2-5; D is possibly TRBD1 (6 bases). From germline, CDR1 is ENHRY and CDR2 SYGVKD. The ends were cut back, 4 bases at V and 5 bases at J, with 11 bases in the middle. CDR3 length: 13 residues. CDR3 region: CAISGAGEETQYF. The CDR3 DNA reads as TGTGCCATCAGTGGGGCAGGGGAGGAGACCCAGTACTTC.

V usage is TRBV9 and J usage is TRBJ1-1, with D possibly being TRBD1 (5 bases). The CDR3 is 15 amino acids. CDR1 and CDR2 from the germline V gene are SGDLS and YYNGEE. V was pared by 0 bases and J by 0 bases, with 9 bases between. CDR3 in DNA: TGTGCCAGCAGCGTAGATCGGGGGTTGAACACTGAAGCTTTCTTT. Its protein product is CASSVDRGLNTEAFF.

CDR3 DNA: TGTGCCAGCAGCGACGGAGGTTCAGGCGGCAGGACTGAAGCTTTCTTT. Protein: CASSDGGSGGRTEAFF. The chain employs TRBV5-6 and TRBJ1-1; unclear D gene. CDR1 is SGHDT, CDR2 YYEEEE, per germline. The V end was cut by 4 bases, the J end by 5 bases, with 21 bases between. There are 16 residues in the CDR3. The entire variable domain, with the rest obtained from reference TRBV5-6 and TRBJ1-1, is as follows: DAGVTQSPTHLIKTRGQQVTLRCSPKSGHDTVSWYQQALGQGPQFIFQYYEEEERQRGNFPDRFSGHQFPNYSSELNVNALLLGDSALYLCASSDGGSGGRTEAFFGQGTRLTVV.

This chain uses TRBV2 with TRBJ2-5; the match to TRBD2 covers 7 bases. The trim removed 7 bases at V and 2 bases at J, leaving 10 bases unmatched. Germline CDR1 is SNHLY and CDR2 is FYNNEI. The CDR3 runs 15 residues. CDR3 sequence: CASNPTAGAQETQYF. The DNA of the CDR3 is TGTGCCAGCAATCCTACGGCGGGAGCACAAGAGACCCAGTACTTC. Drawing the rest from reference TRBV2 and TRBJ2-5, the complete variable domain is EPEVTQTPSHQVTQMGQEVILRCVPISNHLYFYWYRQILGQKVEFLVSFYNNEISEKSEIFDDQFSVERPDGSNFTLKIRSTKLEDSAMYFCASNPTAGAQETQYFGPGTRLLVL.

Notes on this clone: Different DNA sequences within this sample yield the same CDR3. J is TRBJ2-1 and V is TRBV27, with D perhaps matching TRBD1 or TRBD2 (6 bases each). Trimming stripped 6 bases from V and 7 bases from J, with 7 bases between. CDR1 MNHEY and CDR2 SMNVEV come from the germline V gene (reference sequence). The length of the CDR3 is 11 residues. The CDR3 DNA sequence: TGTGCCAGCAGAGGGGGGAATGAGCAGTTCTTC. This translates into CASRGGNEQFF.

This clone has just a few counts. CDR3 in amino acids: CAWSISGSIEAFF. As DNA, the CDR3 is TGTGCCTGGAGTATTTCAGGGAGTATTGAAGCTTTCTTT. V is TRBV30 and J is TRBJ1-1; a weak D match, TRBD1 (5 bases). Germline CDR1 and CDR2: GTSNPN and SVGIG (reference sequence). The CDR3 is 13 amino acids. V lost 2 bases and J 7 bases, leaving 14 bases between the germline ends. The full variable domain, with the rest looked up from reference TRBV30 and TRBJ1-1, is SQTIHQWPATLVQPVGSPLSLECTVEGTSNPNLYWYRQAAGRGLQLLFYSVGIGQISSEVPQNLSASRPQDRQFILSSKKLLLSDSGFYLCAWSISGSIEAFFGQGTRLTVV.